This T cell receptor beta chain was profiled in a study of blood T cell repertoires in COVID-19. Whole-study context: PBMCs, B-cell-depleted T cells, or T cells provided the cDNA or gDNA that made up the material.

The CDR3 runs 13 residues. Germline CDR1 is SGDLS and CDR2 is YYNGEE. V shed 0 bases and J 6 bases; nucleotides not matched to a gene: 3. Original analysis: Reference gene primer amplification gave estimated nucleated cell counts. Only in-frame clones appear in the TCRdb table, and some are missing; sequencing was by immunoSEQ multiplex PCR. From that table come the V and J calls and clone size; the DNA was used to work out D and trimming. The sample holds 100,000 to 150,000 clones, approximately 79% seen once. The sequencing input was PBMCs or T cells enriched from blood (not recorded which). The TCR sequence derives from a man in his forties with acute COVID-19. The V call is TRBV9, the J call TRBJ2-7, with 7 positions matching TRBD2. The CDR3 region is CASSVAGGTEQYF. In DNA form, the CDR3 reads TGTGCCAGCAGCGTAGCGGGAGGAACCGAGCAGTACTTC.